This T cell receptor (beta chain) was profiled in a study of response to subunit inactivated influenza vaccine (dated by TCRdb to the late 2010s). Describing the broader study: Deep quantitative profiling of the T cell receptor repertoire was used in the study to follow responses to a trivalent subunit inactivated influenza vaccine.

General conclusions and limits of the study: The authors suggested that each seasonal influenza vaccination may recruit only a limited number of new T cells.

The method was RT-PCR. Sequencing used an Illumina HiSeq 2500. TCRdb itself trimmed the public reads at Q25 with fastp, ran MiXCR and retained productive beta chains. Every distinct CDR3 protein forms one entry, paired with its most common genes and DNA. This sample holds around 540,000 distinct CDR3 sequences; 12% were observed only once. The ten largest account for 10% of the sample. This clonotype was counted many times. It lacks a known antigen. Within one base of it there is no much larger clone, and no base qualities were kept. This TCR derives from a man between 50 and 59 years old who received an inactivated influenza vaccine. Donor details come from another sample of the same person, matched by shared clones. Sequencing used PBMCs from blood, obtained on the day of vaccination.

The nucleotides are TGTGCCAGCAGTTTTACTAGCGTACTACCTTACGAGCAGTACTTC. Its amino acids are CASSFTSVLPYEQYF. The chain is assembled from TRBV27 and TRBJ2-7; 7 bases in the middle match TRBD2. For this chain, trimming is 3 bases at the V end and 4 bases at the J end, and the number of junction bases without a gene match is 9. CDR1 and CDR2 are read off the germline V gene (reference sequence) as MNHEY and SMNVEV. Including the terminal cysteine and phenylalanine, the CDR3 comprises 15 residues. The retained sequence is limited to the CDR3, 45 bases, with the frame set at the first base.